A selection of T cell receptor beta chains follows, all from one sample in a study of early stage breast cancer tumors. The table came from immunoSEQ multiplex PCR; TCRdb's copy has only in-frame clones and leaves some out. The sample consists of about 31,000 clones, around 75% of them appearing once. Sequences were obtained from breast tumor tissue. These receptors all come from a person younger than 45 with breast cancer. Both conserved end residues are part of each CDR3. The order of the fields is CDR3 DNA, CDR3 protein, clone size, J gene, V gene, D gene. D genes are given only for firm matches. Part of the rows lack a size; the others show once, few, many or a class for expanded clones.

CDR3nt: TGTGCCAGCAGCTCAAATAGGGTCGGTGAGGATTACAATGAGCAGTTCTTC
CDR3aa: CASSSNRVGEDYNEQFF
abundance: -
j_gene: TRBJ2-1
v_gene: TRBV7-8
d_gene: -

CDR3nt: TGTGCCAGCAGCCCTTCCCAGGGATACGAGCAGTACTTC
CDR3aa: CASSPSQGYEQYF
abundance: -
j_gene: TRBJ2-7
v_gene: TRBV4-2
d_gene: -

CDR3nt: TGTGCCACCAGCAGTCGCAGGGGAAATGAAGCTTTCTTT
CDR3aa: CATSSRRGNEAFF
abundance: -
j_gene: TRBJ1-1
v_gene: TRBV15
d_gene: -

CDR3nt: TGTGCCAGCAGCCCCGGAGTTTCTCCAGATACGCAGTATTTT
CDR3aa: CASSPGVSPDTQYF
abundance: -
j_gene: TRBJ2-3
v_gene: TRBV6-5
d_gene: -

CDR3nt: TGTGCCAGCAGCTACCAGACGGAAACCGGGGAGCTGTTTTTT
CDR3aa: CASSYQTETGELFF
abundance: -
j_gene: TRBJ2-2
v_gene: TRBV7-2
d_gene: -

CDR3nt: TGTGCCAGCAGCAAAGCGGGTAGAGTTTCACCCGAGCAGTACTTC
CDR3aa: CASSKAGRVSPEQYF
abundance: -
j_gene: TRBJ2-7
v_gene: TRBV21-1
d_gene: -

CDR3nt: TGCGCCAGCAGCCCAGGGCGGGGAAAGAACACTGAAGCTTTCTTT
CDR3aa: CASSPGRGKNTEAFF
abundance: -
j_gene: TRBJ1-1
v_gene: TRBV5-1
d_gene: -

CDR3nt: TGTGCCAGCAGACGCAGACAGGGACGAACTGAAGCTTTCTTT
CDR3aa: CASRRRQGRTEAFF
abundance: medium-sized
j_gene: TRBJ1-1
v_gene: TRBV5-8
d_gene: TRBD1

CDR3nt: TGTGCCAGCAGCTTAGTTGACCCGAGACAGTTCTTC
CDR3aa: CASSLVDPRQFF
abundance: few
j_gene: TRBJ2-1
v_gene: TRBV7-9
d_gene: -

CDR3nt: TGTGCTAGTGGTTTGGTATCGGGGGTGGCAGATACGCAGTATTTT
CDR3aa: CASGLVSGVADTQYF
abundance: -
j_gene: TRBJ2-3
v_gene: TRBV12-5
d_gene: -

CDR3nt: TGTGCCAGCAGTTACCGAAGACAGGGCTATGGCTACACCTTC
CDR3aa: CASSYRRQGYGYTF
abundance: -
j_gene: TRBJ1-2
v_gene: TRBV6-5
d_gene: TRBD1

CDR3nt: TGTGCCAGCAGCCCCGGTCTAGCGGGAGGCCACCAAGAGACCCAGTACTTC
CDR3aa: CASSPGLAGGHQETQYF
abundance: -
j_gene: TRBJ2-5
v_gene: TRBV11-2
d_gene: TRBD2

CDR3nt: TGTGCCAGTAGCCGGGACCAAGAGACCCAGTACTTC
CDR3aa: CASSRDQETQYF
abundance: -
j_gene: TRBJ2-5
v_gene: TRBV19
d_gene: -

CDR3nt: TGTGCCAGCCGGCGGACTGTGGTTTCAGATACGCAGTATTTT
CDR3aa: CASRRTVVSDTQYF
abundance: -
j_gene: TRBJ2-3
v_gene: TRBV7-3
d_gene: -

CDR3nt: TGTGCCAGCAGTGGGGACAGGGAAGCTTTCTTT
CDR3aa: CASSGDREAFF
abundance: -
j_gene: TRBJ1-1
v_gene: TRBV28
d_gene: TRBD1

CDR3nt: TGTGCCTGGAGTACCCCAGGAGATACGCAGTATTTT
CDR3aa: CAWSTPGDTQYF
abundance: -
j_gene: TRBJ2-3
v_gene: TRBV30
d_gene: -

CDR3nt: TGTGCCAGCAGGTCGACAGGGGATCAGCCCCAGCATTTT
CDR3aa: CASRSTGDQPQHF
abundance: -
j_gene: TRBJ1-5
v_gene: TRBV2
d_gene: TRBD1

CDR3nt: TGTGCCAGCAGCCCAGAGCGCGGATTGATAGGACACACCATATATTTT
CDR3aa: CASSPERGLIGHTIYF
abundance: few
j_gene: TRBJ1-3
v_gene: TRBV7-2
d_gene: -

CDR3nt: TGTGCCAGCAGCTTGGAGGGAGACGGCTACACCTTC
CDR3aa: CASSLEGDGYTF
abundance: -
j_gene: TRBJ1-2
v_gene: TRBV5-4
d_gene: -

CDR3nt: TGTGCCAGCAGCGCCTCTAGCGGGAGGGCCGCGGATGAGCAGTTCTTC
CDR3aa: CASSASSGRAADEQFF
abundance: -
j_gene: TRBJ2-1
v_gene: TRBV11-3
d_gene: TRBD2

CDR3nt: TGTGCCAGCTCCACTACACGCCAAGAGACCCAGTACTTC
CDR3aa: CASSTTRQETQYF
abundance: -
j_gene: TRBJ2-5
v_gene: TRBV18
d_gene: -